This is a list of T cell receptor beta chains from one sample in a study of T cell responses to AZD1222 COVID-19 vaccine. Assay used: immunoSEQ multiplex PCR; TCRdb lists only in-frame clones, some missing. Of some 39,000 clones detected, about 90% appear once; the ten largest clones hold over 35%. This specimen was peripheral blood, taken 28 days after the second AZD1222 dose. Receptors originate from an adult who received the AZD1222 COVID-19 vaccine. CDR3s leave out the opening cysteine and the closing phenylalanine or tryptophan. Each record gives: clone size, V gene, CDR3 protein. The size field is filled for only some rows; it gives once, few, many or a size class.

clone_size: .
v_call: TRBV6-1
cdr3_aa: ASSERIGQGAYNEQF

clone_size: .
v_call: TRBV5-1
cdr3_aa: ASSLGGGYNEQF

clone_size: .
v_call: TRBV7-2
cdr3_aa: ASSLGQNTDTQY

clone_size: .
v_call: TRBV7-2
cdr3_aa: ASSLTGGDNGYT

clone_size: .
v_call: TRBV30
cdr3_aa: AWRALSRKLF

clone_size: .
v_call: TRBV6-4
cdr3_aa: ASSDRPGAGNTIY

clone_size: once
v_call: TRBV12-3/TRBV12-4
cdr3_aa: ASSPGQGNGYT

clone_size: .
v_call: TRBV9
cdr3_aa: ASSVGDPRGGPEAF

clone_size: .
v_call: TRBV30
cdr3_aa: AWRVTPNYGYT

clone_size: once
v_call: TRBV2
cdr3_aa: ASSNGGPGETQY

clone_size: .
v_call: TRBV3-1/TRBV3-2
cdr3_aa: ASSPSRTGYRNTIY

clone_size: .
v_call: TRBV7-9
cdr3_aa: ASSGGTGQGPPQH

clone_size: .
v_call: TRBV5-1
cdr3_aa: ASSYGTGGSGNTIY